The sequence of this T cell receptor beta chain was determined in a study of T-cell memory formation after mild COVID-19. Looking at the study overall: TCR clusters showed largely donor specificity. General study findings and limits: Clones shrinking between day 15 and 85 showed a balanced CD4/CD8 split, and those that grew later tilted toward CD4+. Second-wave clones that peaked on day 37 lacked confirmed SARS-CoV-2 specificity.

The V gene lost 3 bases and the J gene lost 5 bases, with 14 bases spanning the gap. The CDR3 loop spans 14 amino acids. The V gene's germline CDR1 is MNHEY and CDR2 SVGAGI. TCRdb fed the 5' RACE reads into MiXCR, producing one record per CDR3 protein. This table has under 650,000 distinct CDR3 sequences, roughly 18% appearing once. Concerning this clonotype itself: The target antigen is unknown.

This TCR was recovered from an adult woman who had mild COVID-19 (a few samples of this study predate the infection). Cell type and time point are not known. Sequencing was done on a sample of PBMCs or a T cell subset sorted from them (not recorded which). The genes are TRBV6-5 and TRBJ2-7, with a possible D match to TRBD1 (5 bases). CDR3: CASSYLQRGHEQYF. DNA for the CDR3: TGTGCCAGCAGTTATTTGCAAAGGGGTCACGAGCAGTACTTC.